This TCR beta chain was recorded in a study of T cells expressing NK-cell markers. Study background: Researchers got TCR beta repertoires out of sorted CD3+CD56+NKG2C+, CD3+CD56+NKG2C- and CD3+CD56-NKG2C+ T cells. HCMV seropositivity marked seven of the eight sequenced donors; one was seronegative.

Making the TCR beta cDNA relied on 5'RACE template switching with UMIs. TCRdb reprocessed the 5' RACE reads, keeping one entry per CDR3 protein, no DNA. This repertoire includes 350,000 to 400,000 distinct CDR3 sequences. Of note for this clonotype: Its antigen is unidentified.

Study results and limitations: A range of about 1.0-8% of CD8+ T cells consisted of dominant NKG2C+ clonotypes in about six donors.

Material for sequencing was blood T cells: a sorted CD56 or NKG2C T cell subset, CD4+ or CD8+ T cells, or bulk PBMC T cells (not recorded which). The sequence was obtained from a woman between 50 and 59 years old in good health.

CDR3 in amino acids: CSARGQGNTDTIYF. The chain recombines TRBV20-1 with TRBJ1-3; TCRdb calls TRBD1, which cannot be checked without DNA. CDR3 length: 14 residues. Germline V lookup: CDR1 DFQATT, CDR2 SNEGSKA (reference sequence).